This TCR beta chain comes out of a study of T cell changes during pregnancy in multiple sclerosis. Using immunoSEQ multiplex PCR, the repertoire was profiled, and TCRdb retains in-frame clones only, with some absent. This table has 65,000 to 85,000 clones, nearly 95% appearing once. This clone was recorded only once. The germline V and J ends were trimmed by 1 base and 4 bases, with 7 bases remaining between them. CDR1 and CDR2 (germline): SEHNR, FQNEAQ (reference sequence). The CDR3 length is 13 residues. The starting material was CD4+ T cells from peripheral blood mononuclear cells, obtained after pregnancy. This receptor was identified in a female donor with multiple sclerosis, enrolled in a pregnancy study. The J gene is TRBJ1-2, the V gene TRBV7-9, with unresolved D. This chain's CDR3 is CASSLESSYGYTF. CDR3 sequence (DNA): TGTGCCAGCAGCTTAGAGTCGAGCTATGGCTACACCTTC.